Below, 20 T cell receptor beta chains from the same sample are listed, as sequenced in a study of cytomegalovirus exposure and HLA in healthy donors. Primers for the PCR totalled 60 Vbeta and 13 Jbeta. Here immunoSEQ multiplex PCR was the method, and the copy in TCRdb shows in-frame clones only, minus some. The sample yields approximately 120,000 clones, over 75% seen once. Sequenced sample: PBMCs. The receptors shown here come from a man aged 50 to 59 in good health and CMV-seronegative.

The V gene is TRBV10-1, the J gene TRBJ2-7; possible D gene TRBD2, 5 bases. Per the germline V gene, CDR1 is WNHNN and CDR2 is SYGVQD (reference sequence). With 5 bases removed from V and 2 bases from J, the gap between germline ends came to 10 bases. CDR3 length equals 13 residues. The CDR3 nucleotides read TGCGCCAGCAGTAAGGACTCAACCTACGAGCAGTACTTC. Residues: CASSKDSTYEQYF.

This chain links TRBV2 with TRBJ2-3, with D maybe TRBD1 (5 bases). The V gene's germline CDR1 is SNHLY and CDR2 FYNNEI. The CDR3 totals 14 residues. The V end lost 7 bases, the J end lost 0 bases, and 11 bases lay between the germline ends. In DNA, the CDR3 is TGTGCCAGCAAAAGCGACAGCAGCACAGATACGCAGTATTTT. Protein: CASKSDSSTDTQYF.

The rearrangement joins TRBV19 to TRBJ1-2, with TRBD1 matching 12 bases. With V trimmed by 5 bases and J by 8 bases, 15 bases remained unmatched. This CDR3 is 17 amino acids long. Germline loops: CDR1 LNHDA, CDR2 SQIVND (reference sequence). Here the CDR3 reads CASSPRRGDRGRRGYTF. The CDR3 bases are TGTGCCAGTAGTCCGAGAAGAGGGGACAGGGGGCGTCGAGGCTACACCTTC. Together with reference TRBV19 and TRBJ1-2, the CDR3 gives the full variable domain: DGGITQSPKYLFRKEGQNVTLSCEQNLNHDAMYWYRQDPGQGLRLIYYSQIVNDFQKGDIAEGYSVSREKKESFPLTVTSAQKNPTAFYLCASSPRRGDRGRRGYTFGSGTRLTVV.

The V and J genes are TRBV14 and TRBJ2-5; 7 bases align to TRBD2. This CDR3 spans 14 amino acids. Germline V lookup: CDR1 SGHDN, CDR2 FVKESK. V shed 1 base, J shed 5 bases, and the junction held 4 bases outside the gene matches. The CDR3 nucleotides are TGTGCCAGCAGCCAAGCGGGGGGTCGGGAGACCCAGTACTTC. Its protein is CASSQAGGRETQYF.

This clone was detected once. The chain carries TRBV10-1 and TRBJ2-1; D may be TRBD2 (5 bases). The ends were cut back, 9 bases at V and 1 base at J, with 13 bases in the middle. CDR3 length equals 14 residues. In germline, CDR1 is WNHNN, CDR2 SYGVQD (reference sequence). CDR3 protein: CARAIWESYNEQFF. The CDR3, as DNA: TGCGCCAGGGCCATTTGGGAGTCCTACAATGAGCAGTTCTTC.

This clone appeared a few times. This chain joins TRBV7-2 and TRBJ2-5, with D perhaps TRBD2 (6 bases). The CDR3 extends over 16 amino acids. The germline V and J ends were trimmed by 5 bases and 1 base, with 17 bases remaining between them. Germline CDR1 SGHTA, CDR2 FQGNSA. CDR3 sequence (DNA): TGTGCCAGCAGCCCCCAACCCCGGGGGATCCAAGAGACCCAGTACTTC. Protein: CASSPQPRGIQETQYF.

CDR3 nucleotides: TGTGCCAGCAGTGTACCTAGTCGGCCGCCAGGGGCCAACGTCCTGACTTTC. Residues: CASSVPSRPPGANVLTF. The J gene is TRBJ2-6, the V gene TRBV28, with D uncertain. The CDR3 is 17 residues long. The V end was cut by 5 bases, the J end by 4 bases, with 18 bases between. Looked up from germline, CDR1 is MDHEN and CDR2 is SYDVKM.

The V and J genes are TRBV28 and TRBJ1-5; TRBD1 agrees at 11 bases. Germline V gene data show CDR1 as MDHEN and CDR2 as SYDVKM. This CDR3 has 15 residues. Trimming removed 7 bases from V and 5 bases from J; junction bases left unmatched: 7. The chain's CDR3 is CASTLRTGGYQPQHF. CDR3 DNA: TGTGCCAGCACCCTTAGGACAGGGGGCTATCAGCCCCAGCATTTT.

The chain employs TRBV5-1 and TRBJ2-5; weak D call: TRBD2 (5 bases). The CDR3 is 14 residues long. Trimming removed 4 bases from V and 4 bases from J, with 14 bases in between. Per the germline V gene, CDR1 is SGHRS and CDR2 is YFSETQ. As DNA, the CDR3 is TGCGCCAGCAGCCCCCGTCTAGCCCCAGAGACCCAGTACTTC. It yields the protein CASSPRLAPETQYF.

This chain connects TRBV18 to TRBJ1-2, with 9 positions matching TRBD1. Germline CDR1 is KGHSH and CDR2 is LQKENI. V trimming: 2 bases; J trimming: 7 bases; junction bases outside the gene matches: 8. CDR3 length: 15 amino acids. Here the CDR3 DNA reads TGTGCCAGCTCACCAGCGGGGACAGGGTTTTCTGGCTACACCTTC. As protein: CASSPAGTGFSGYTF.

The genes are TRBV6-5 and TRBJ2-1; TRBD2 agrees at 11 bases. Per the germline V gene, CDR1 is MNHEY and CDR2 is SVGAGI. This CDR3 region has 16 residues. V dropped 4 bases and J dropped 9; count of bases not matched to a gene: 11. The CDR3 DNA is TGTGCCAGCAGTTCCTTAGCGGGAGGGGGGCGGGGTGAGCAGTTCTTC. It is translated as CASSSLAGGGRGEQFF.

The chain is built from TRBV2 and TRBJ2-3; no firm D call. Germline loops: CDR1 SNHLY, CDR2 FYNNEI. The CDR3 has 15 amino acids. V shed 4 bases and J shed 0 bases, with 11 bases lying between them. CDR3 DNA sequence: TGTGCCAGCAGTGTTGCATTCACTAGCACAGATACGCAGTATTTT. This encodes CASSVAFTSTDTQYF.

This clone was found once. The rearrangement uses TRBV25-1 and TRBJ2-5; D perhaps matches TRBD2 (6 bases). V dropped 3 bases and J dropped 5 bases, with 10 bases sitting between them. The CDR3 loop spans 13 amino acids. In germline, CDR1 is MGHDK, CDR2 SYGVNS. CDR3 loop: CASSDEGRETQYF. CDR3 DNA: TGTGCCAGCAGTGATGAGGGGAGGGAGACCCAGTACTTC.

V and J are TRBV7-9 and TRBJ1-1; 8 bases agree with TRBD1. The J segment lost 1 base and the V segment lost 6 bases, leaving 10 bases of the junction unmatched. The germline V gene encodes CDR1 SEHNR and CDR2 FQNEAQ (reference sequence). CDR3 length: 16 residues. This chain's CDR3 is CASRSNRQGWNTEAFF. The CDR3 nucleotides are TGTGCCAGCAGATCAAACAGACAGGGGTGGAACACTGAAGCTTTCTTT.

V gene TRBV18 combines with J gene TRBJ2-3, with D unresolved. Germline CDR1 and CDR2: KGHSH and LQKENI. The CDR3 spans 15 residues. V gave up 6 bases and J gave up 3 bases, with 16 bases separating them. In DNA, the CDR3 is TGTGCCAGCTCTAAATCAATACTTGTAACAGATACGCAGTATTTT. It yields the protein CASSKSILVTDTQYF.

The chain employs TRBV5-4 and TRBJ2-1, with 8 nucleotides matching TRBD2. CDR1 is SGHNT and CDR2 is YYREEE in the germline V gene (reference sequence). CDR3 length: 17 amino acids. Germline trimming cut 3 bases from V and 3 bases from J; bases unmatched to any gene: 11. CDR3 DNA: TGTGCCAGCAGCTCCCCTTTAGCGGGATCATTCTACAATGAGCAGTTCTTC. It specifies CASSSPLAGSFYNEQFF.

The chain couples TRBV27 to TRBJ2-7, with TRBD2 matching 7 bases. The V gene's germline CDR1 is MNHEY and CDR2 SMNVEV (reference sequence). V shed 2 bases, J shed 2 bases, and the junction held 6 bases outside the gene matches. The CDR3 has 15 residues. CDR3 nucleotide sequence: TGTGCCAGCAGTTTAATTGCGGGAGTGCCCTACGAGCAGTACTTC. Its protein is CASSLIAGVPYEQYF.

V and J are TRBV19 and TRBJ2-2; D is possibly TRBD1 (6 bases). Trimming shortened V by 8 bases and J by 7 bases, and 11 bases separated the two germline ends. Per the germline V gene, CDR1 is LNHDA and CDR2 is SQIVND (reference sequence). This CDR3 comprises 12 residues. CDR3 nucleotides: TGTGCCAGTGGAAGGGGGAGCGGGGAGCTGTTTTTT. This codes for CASGRGSGELFF.

The rearrangement uses TRBV10-1 and TRBJ2-2, with TRBD2 identical over 10 bases. J lost 6 bases, V lost 2 bases, and 3 bases had no gene match. Germline V CDR1 and CDR2: WNHNN, SYGVQD (reference sequence). CDR3 length equals 15 residues. The CDR3 spells CASSEGLAGAGELFF. CDR3 nucleotide sequence: TGCGCCAGCAGTGAGGGTCTAGCGGGAGCCGGGGAGCTGTTTTTT.

The V gene is TRBV6-5, the J gene TRBJ1-1; D not certain. The CDR3 spans 14 residues. Germline V gene lookup returns CDR1 MNHEY and CDR2 SVGAGI. V was trimmed by 4 bases and J by 5 bases, leaving 14 bases between them. The CDR3 nucleotides read TGTGCCAGCAGTTTCTTGAGGGCGGGGACTGAAGCTTTCTTT. It yields the protein CASSFLRAGTEAFF.